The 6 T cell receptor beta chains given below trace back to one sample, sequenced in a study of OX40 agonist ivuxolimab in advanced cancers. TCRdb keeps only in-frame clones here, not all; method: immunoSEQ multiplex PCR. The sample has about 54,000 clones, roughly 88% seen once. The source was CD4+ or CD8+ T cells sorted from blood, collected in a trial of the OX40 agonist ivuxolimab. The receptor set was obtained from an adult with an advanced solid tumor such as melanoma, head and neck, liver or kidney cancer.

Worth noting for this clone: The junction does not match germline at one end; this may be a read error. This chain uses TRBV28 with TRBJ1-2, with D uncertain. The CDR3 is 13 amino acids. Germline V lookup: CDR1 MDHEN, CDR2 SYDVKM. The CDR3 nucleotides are TGTGCCAGCAGCACGGCCCTCCCCCTGGACGGGGCCTTC. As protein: CASSTALPLDGAF.

CDR3 in amino acids: CASRNPQGAPDTEAFF. The CDR3 nucleotides read TGTGCCAGCCGAAACCCACAGGGGGCGCCGGACACTGAAGCTTTCTTT. The chain recombines TRBV28 with TRBJ1-1; 9 bases align to TRBD1. Germline V gives CDR1 MDHEN, CDR2 SYDVKM. The CDR3 extends over 16 amino acids. The J segment lost 3 bases and the V segment lost 8 bases, leaving 13 bases of the junction unmatched.

The CDR3 sequence: CASNELNEKLFF. CDR3 in DNA: TGTGCCAGCAATGAGCTTAATGAAAAACTGTTTTTT. The chain uses TRBV2 and TRBJ1-4; D is unclear. V was clipped by 7 bases and J by 4 bases, with 7 bases between them. The CDR3 extends over 12 amino acids. Germline V gene data show CDR1 as SNHLY and CDR2 as FYNNEI.

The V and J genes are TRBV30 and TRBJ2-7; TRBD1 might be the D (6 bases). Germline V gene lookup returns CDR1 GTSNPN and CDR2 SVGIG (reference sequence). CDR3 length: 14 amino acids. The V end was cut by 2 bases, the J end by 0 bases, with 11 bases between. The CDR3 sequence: CAWSLTGSSYEQYF. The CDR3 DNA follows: TGTGCCTGGAGTTTGACAGGAAGCTCCTACGAGCAGTACTTC.

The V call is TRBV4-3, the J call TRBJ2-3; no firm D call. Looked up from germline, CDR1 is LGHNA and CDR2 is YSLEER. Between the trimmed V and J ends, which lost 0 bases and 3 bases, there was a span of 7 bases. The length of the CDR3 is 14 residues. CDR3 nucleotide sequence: TGCGCCAGCAGCCAAGATCATGGGACAGATACGCAGTATTTT. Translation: CASSQDHGTDTQYF.

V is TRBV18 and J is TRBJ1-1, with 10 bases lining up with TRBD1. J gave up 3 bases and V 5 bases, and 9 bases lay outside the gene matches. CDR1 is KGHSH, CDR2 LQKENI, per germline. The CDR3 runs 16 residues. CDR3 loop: CASSLGTGEMDTEAFF. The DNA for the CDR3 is TGTGCCAGCTCATTAGGGACAGGGGAGATGGACACTGAAGCTTTCTTT.